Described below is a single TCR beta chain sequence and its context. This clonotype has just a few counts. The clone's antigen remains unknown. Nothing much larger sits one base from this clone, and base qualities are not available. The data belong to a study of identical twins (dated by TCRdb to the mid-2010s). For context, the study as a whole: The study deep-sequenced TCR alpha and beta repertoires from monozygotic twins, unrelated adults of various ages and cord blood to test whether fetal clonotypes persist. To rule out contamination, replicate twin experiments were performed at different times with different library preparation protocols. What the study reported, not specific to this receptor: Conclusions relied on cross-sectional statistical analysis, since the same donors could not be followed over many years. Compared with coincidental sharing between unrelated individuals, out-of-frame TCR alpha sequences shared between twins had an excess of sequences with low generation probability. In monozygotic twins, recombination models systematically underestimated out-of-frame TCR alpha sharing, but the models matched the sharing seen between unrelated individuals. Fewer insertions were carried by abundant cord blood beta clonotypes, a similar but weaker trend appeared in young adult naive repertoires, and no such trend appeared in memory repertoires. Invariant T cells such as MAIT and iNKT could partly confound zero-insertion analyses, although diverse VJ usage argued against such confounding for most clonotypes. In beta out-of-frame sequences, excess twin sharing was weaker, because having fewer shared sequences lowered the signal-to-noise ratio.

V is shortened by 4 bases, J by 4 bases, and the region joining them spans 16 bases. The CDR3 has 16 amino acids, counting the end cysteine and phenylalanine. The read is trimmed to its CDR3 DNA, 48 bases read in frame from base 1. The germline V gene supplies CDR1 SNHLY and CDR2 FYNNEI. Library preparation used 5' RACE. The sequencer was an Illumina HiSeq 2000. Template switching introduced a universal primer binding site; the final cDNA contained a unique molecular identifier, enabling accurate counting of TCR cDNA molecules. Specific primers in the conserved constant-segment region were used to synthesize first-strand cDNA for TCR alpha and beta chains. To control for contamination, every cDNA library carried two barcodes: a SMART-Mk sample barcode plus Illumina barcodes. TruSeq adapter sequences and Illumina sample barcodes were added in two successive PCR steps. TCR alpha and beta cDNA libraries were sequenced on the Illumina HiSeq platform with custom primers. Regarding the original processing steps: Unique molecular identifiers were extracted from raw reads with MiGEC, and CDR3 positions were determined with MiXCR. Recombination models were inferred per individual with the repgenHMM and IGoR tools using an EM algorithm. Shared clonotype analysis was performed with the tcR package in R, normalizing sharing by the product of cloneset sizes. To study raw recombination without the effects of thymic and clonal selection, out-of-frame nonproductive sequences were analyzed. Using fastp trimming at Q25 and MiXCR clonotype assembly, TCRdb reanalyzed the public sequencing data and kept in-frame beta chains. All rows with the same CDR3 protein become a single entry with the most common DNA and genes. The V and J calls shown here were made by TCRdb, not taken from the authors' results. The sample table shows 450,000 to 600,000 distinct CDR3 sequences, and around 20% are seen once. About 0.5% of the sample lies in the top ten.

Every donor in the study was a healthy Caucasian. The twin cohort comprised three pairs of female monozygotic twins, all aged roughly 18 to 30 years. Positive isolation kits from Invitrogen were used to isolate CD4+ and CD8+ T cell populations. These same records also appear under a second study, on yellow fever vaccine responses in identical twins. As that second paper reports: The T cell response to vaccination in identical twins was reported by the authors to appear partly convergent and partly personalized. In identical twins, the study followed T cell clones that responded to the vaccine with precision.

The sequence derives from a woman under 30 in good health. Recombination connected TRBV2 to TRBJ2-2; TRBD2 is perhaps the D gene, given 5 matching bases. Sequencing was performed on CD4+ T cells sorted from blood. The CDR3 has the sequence CASSGDNSGGTGELFF. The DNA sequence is TGTGCCAGCAGTGGAGATAACAGTGGAGGCACCGGGGAGCTGTTTTTT.